A single sample is the source of the 18 T cell receptor beta chains below, sequenced in a study of vaccination and CD4 T cells after COVID-19. For these TCRs, the target antigens are not known. Treatment indicated: roughly 10-day PBMC culture with coronavirus spike peptide pools or control peptides (ViraFEST assay). An Oncomine TCR Beta short-read assay was used to sequence the DNA from cultured CD4+ T cells. TCRdb redid the calling of the PCR reads with MiXCR, one entry per CDR3 protein. The sample holds approximately 19,000 distinct CDR3 sequences, roughly three fifths seen once. Sample: CD4+ T cells from blood, cultured in vitro. These receptors were collected from a human donor who had recovered from COVID-19.

The J gene is TRBJ2-7, the V gene TRBV12-3 or TRBV12-4, with a possible D match to TRBD2 (6 bases). This CDR3 is built from 14 residues. The germline V and J ends were trimmed by 5 bases and 4 bases, with 15 bases remaining between them. In DNA form, the CDR3 reads TGTGCCAGCAGTCTCACCGGCGGGGTGTACGAGCAGTACTTC. Protein product: CASSLTGGVYEQYF.

The table lists this clonotype with a few counts. The J gene is TRBJ1-1, the V gene TRBV12-3 or TRBV12-4; D unresolved. V dropped 6 bases and J dropped 8 bases, with 13 bases sitting between them. The CDR3 is 12 residues long. The CDR3 coding sequence is TGTGCCAGCAGCTCTGAGGGAATAGAAGCTTTCTTT. Its translation: CASSSEGIEAFF.

This clonotype appeared a few times. The V and J genes are TRBV7-8 and TRBJ2-5; D is perhaps TRBD1 (6 bases). CDR1 is SGHVS, CDR2 FQNEAQ, per germline. Deletions cut 5 bases from V and 5 bases from J, with 15 bases between. CDR3 size: 14 residues. The CDR3: CASSLQGAGETQYF. The CDR3, as DNA: TGTGCCAGCAGCCTACAGGGAGCAGGGGAGACCCAGTACTTC.

V usage is TRBV7-6 and J usage is TRBJ2-7; TRBD1 matches at 7 bases. Trimming cost V 0 bases and J 7 bases; bases outside gene matches: 12. The CDR3 runs to 16 residues. CDR1 and CDR2 from the germline V gene are SGHVS and FNYEAQ. The chain's CDR3 is CASSLARDSPFLEQYF. For the CDR3, the DNA is TGTGCCAGCAGCTTAGCGAGGGACAGTCCATTCCTGGAGCAGTACTTC.

The chain combines TRBV20-1 with TRBJ1-2, with TRBD1 matching over 8 bases. Germline CDR1 and CDR2: DFQATT and SNEGSKA (reference sequence). The CDR3 is made up of 14 amino acids. J was trimmed by 1 base and V by 6 bases; bases with no gene match: 7. CDR3 region: CSAAQGGNNYGYTF. In DNA form, the CDR3 reads TGCAGTGCAGCACAGGGGGGAAATAACTATGGCTACACCTTC.

The chain links TRBV2 to TRBJ1-1; TRBD1 matches 7 bases. The CDR3 sequence is 13 residues long. With 4 bases clipped from V and 4 bases from J, the junction kept 3 bases outside the gene matches. Germline-derived CDR1 and CDR2 are SNHLY and FYNNEI. The CDR3 loop reads CASSGQGSTEAFF. CDR3 DNA sequence: TGTGCCAGCAGTGGACAGGGATCCACTGAAGCTTTCTTT.

The J gene is TRBJ1-1, the V gene TRBV7-2, with no clear D. The CDR3 runs 15 residues. V lost 5 bases and J 5 bases, leaving 18 bases between the germline ends. The germline V gene encodes CDR1 SGHTA and CDR2 FQGNSA. The CDR3 bases are TGTGCCAGCAGCCTTCGTCAGCTCCCTCGAACTGAAGCTTTCTTT. It codes for CASSLRQLPRTEAFF. The full variable domain, its missing parts supplied by reference TRBV7-2 and TRBJ1-1, is GAGVSQSPSNKVTEKGKDVELRCDPISGHTALYWYRQSLGQGLEFLIYFQGNSAPDKSGLPSDRFSAERTGGSVSTLTIQRTQQEDSAVYLCASSLRQLPRTEAFFGQGTRLTVV.

The genes are TRBV3-1 and TRBJ2-5; D perhaps matches TRBD2 (5 bases). Germline loops: CDR1 LGHDT, CDR2 YNNKEL (reference sequence). Trimming shortened V by 6 bases and J by 2 bases, and 10 bases separated the two germline ends. CDR3 size: 13 residues. The CDR3, as DNA: TGTGCCAGCAGTCCCGGGGAGCAAGAGACCCAGTACTTC. It specifies CASSPGEQETQYF.

This clonotype came up a few times. The chain uses TRBV21-1 and TRBJ1-2; the D call of TRBD1 is as the table states it, not checked on the DNA. TRBV21-1 is classified as a pseudogene. The CDR3 totals 14 residues. The CDR3 nucleotides read TGTGCCAGCAGCACCCCGGAGAAGAGGGATGGCTACACCTTC. Translation gives CASSTPEKRDGYTF.

The genes are TRBV2 and TRBJ2-7, with D perhaps matching TRBD1 or TRBD2 (5 bases each). The CDR3 loop spans 14 amino acids. Germline V gives CDR1 SNHLY, CDR2 FYNNEI. V was clipped by 7 bases and J by 7 bases, with 20 bases between them. The CDR3 region has the DNA TGTGCCAGCACCCTGGGACGGCCTAGGGATGAGCAGTACTTC. Amino acid sequence: CASTLGRPRDEQYF.

The genes are TRBV20-1 and TRBJ2-3; 10 bases are shared with TRBD2. V lost 6 bases to trimming and J lost 6 bases; unmatched junction nucleotides: 12. Germline loops: CDR1 DFQATT, CDR2 SNEGSKA (reference sequence). There are 15 residues in the CDR3. The CDR3 DNA is TGCAGTGCCAACCGACTAGCGGGTCTGGGGGATACGCAGTATTTT. The encoded protein is CSANRLAGLGDTQYF.

The chain uses TRBV11-1 and TRBJ2-7; no reliable D call. The CDR3 is 13 residues long. Trimming shortened V by 5 bases and J by 3 bases, and 11 bases separated the two germline ends. Germline V lookup: CDR1 SGHAT, CDR2 FQDESV (reference sequence). The CDR3 spells CASSPDGHYEQYF. In DNA, the CDR3 is TGTGCCAGCAGCCCGGACGGGCACTACGAGCAGTACTTC.

This clonotype has only a few counts. The chain combines TRBV27 with TRBJ1-2; D might be TRBD1 (6 bases). The CDR3 has 14 residues. V lost 8 bases, J lost 5 bases, and 18 bases lay in between. Germline-derived CDR1 and CDR2 are MNHEY and SMNVEV (reference sequence). The CDR3 DNA reads as TGTGCCAGCGCCCCGGGACAACCTTATTATGGCTACACCTTC. It specifies CASAPGQPYYGYTF.

Only one count was recorded for this clonotype. The rearrangement links TRBV7-6 to TRBJ2-7; 7 positions agree with TRBD1. The CDR3 runs 15 residues. CDR1 SGHVS and CDR2 FNYEAQ come from the germline V gene. The junction had 10 bases not matched to a gene; V was cut back by 5 bases and J by 3 bases. CDR3 DNA: TGTGCCAGCAGCCCTAGACAGGGTTGGGACTACGAGCAGTACTTC. Translation: CASSPRQGWDYEQYF.

This clonotype was detected only a few times. The gene calls are TRBV21-1 and TRBJ1-2; the table names TRBD1, a call not compared with the DNA. TRBV21-1 is shown as a pseudogene. The CDR3 extends over 14 amino acids. The DNA for the CDR3 is TGTGCCACCAGGATCGGGGGACCCGGCTATGGCTACACCTTC. Its translation is CATRIGGPGYGYTF.

The chain joins TRBV7-2 to TRBJ2-5, with 7 bases fitting TRBD1. The length of the CDR3 is 13 residues. V dropped 4 bases and J dropped 2; count of bases not matched to a gene: 1. Germline CDR1 reads SGHTA; CDR2 reads FQGNSA. The CDR3 is CASSSGQQETQYF. CDR3 nucleotides: TGTGCCAGCAGCTCGGGACAGCAAGAGACCCAGTACTTC.

This clonotype came up a few times. The chain joins TRBV6-5 to TRBJ1-3; no clear D gene. Germline CDR1 is MNHEY and CDR2 is SVGAGI. Trimming shortened V by 0 bases and J by 2 bases, and 8 bases separated the two germline ends. CDR3 length: 15 residues. The CDR3 nucleotides are TGTGCCAGCAGTTACTCAAGGGCGGCTGGAAACACCATATATTTT. Protein sequence: CASSYSRAAGNTIYF.

This chain links TRBV5-4 with TRBJ2-5; a weak D match, TRBD2 (7 bases). The germline CDR1 and CDR2 sequences are SGHNT and YYREEE (reference sequence). This CDR3 is 16 amino acids long. With 0 bases removed from V and 4 bases from J, the gap between germline ends came to 16 bases. The CDR3 sequence: CASSLEGGAGGETQYF. For the CDR3, the DNA is TGTGCCAGCAGCTTGGAAGGGGGGGCCGGGGGAGAGACCCAGTACTTC.